At least ten counts were recorded for the clone carrying this T cell receptor beta chain. Its antigen is not identified. The data stem from a study of CD8+CD57+ T cells in acquired aplastic anemia. The study's findings and limits: Patients showed no significant difference from controls in CD8+ Simpson's diversity.

The use of genomic DNA as template underpinned the TCR beta VDJ and CDR3 profiling. TCRdb reanalysed the reads using MiXCR and keeps one entry per CDR3 protein. The sample has approximately 220,000 distinct CDR3 sequences, around 46% seen once; the top ten hold 7% to 9.5%. It was patients with CD8+CD57+ cell expansion by flow cytometry who were chosen for sequencing. Sequencing was carried out using sorted CD4+, CD8+, or CD8+CD57+ T cells (not recorded which) from PBMCs. The TCR sequence derives from a human donor with aplastic anemia.

The CDR3, as DNA: TGCAGCGTTGAATATCCGAAAACTTACGAGCAGTACTTC. It is translated as CSVEYPKTYEQYF. The chain carries TRBV29-1 and TRBJ2-7; no clear D. Germline-derived CDR1 and CDR2 are SQVTM and ANQGSEA. This CDR3 is built from 13 residues. V was shortened by 2 bases and J by 4 bases, with 12 bases between the two germline ends.